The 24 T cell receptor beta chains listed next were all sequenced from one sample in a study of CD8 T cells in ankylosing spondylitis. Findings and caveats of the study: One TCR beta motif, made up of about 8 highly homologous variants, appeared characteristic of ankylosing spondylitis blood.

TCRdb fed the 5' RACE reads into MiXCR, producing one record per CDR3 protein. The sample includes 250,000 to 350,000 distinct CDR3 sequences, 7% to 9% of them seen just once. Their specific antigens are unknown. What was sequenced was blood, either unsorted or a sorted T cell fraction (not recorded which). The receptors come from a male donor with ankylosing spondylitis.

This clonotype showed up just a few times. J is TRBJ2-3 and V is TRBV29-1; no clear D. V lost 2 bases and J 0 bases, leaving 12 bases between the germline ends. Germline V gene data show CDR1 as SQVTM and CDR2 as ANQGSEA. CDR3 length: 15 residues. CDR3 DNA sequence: TGCAGCGTTGAAATCTCGGCGTCTAGCACAGATACGCAGTATTTT. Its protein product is CSVEISASSTDTQYF.

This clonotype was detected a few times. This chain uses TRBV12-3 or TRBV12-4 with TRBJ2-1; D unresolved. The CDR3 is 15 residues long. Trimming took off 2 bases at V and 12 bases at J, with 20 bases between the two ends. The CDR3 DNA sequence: TGTGCCAGCAGTTTAACCCGCGGTACAATGAACGGGCAGTTCTTC. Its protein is CASSLTRGTMNGQFF.

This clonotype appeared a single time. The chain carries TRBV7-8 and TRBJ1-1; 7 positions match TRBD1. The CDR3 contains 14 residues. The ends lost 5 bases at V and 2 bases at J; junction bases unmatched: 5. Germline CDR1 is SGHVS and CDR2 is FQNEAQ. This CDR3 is CASSQGTANTEAFF. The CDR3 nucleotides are TGTGCCAGCAGCCAAGGGACAGCCAACACTGAAGCTTTCTTT.

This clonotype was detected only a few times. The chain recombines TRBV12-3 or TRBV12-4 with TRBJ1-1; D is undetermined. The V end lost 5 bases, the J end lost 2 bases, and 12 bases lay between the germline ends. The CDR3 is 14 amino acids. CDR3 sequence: CASSRYSGNTEAFF. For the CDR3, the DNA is TGTGCCAGCAGTCGCTACAGCGGAAACACTGAAGCTTTCTTT.

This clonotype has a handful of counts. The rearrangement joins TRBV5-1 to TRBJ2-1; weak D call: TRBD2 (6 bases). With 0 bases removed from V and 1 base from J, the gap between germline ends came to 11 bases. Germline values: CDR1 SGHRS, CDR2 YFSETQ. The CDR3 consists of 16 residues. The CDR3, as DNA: TGCGCCAGCAGCTTGGTGGCAGGGAGGTCCTACAATGAGCAGTTCTTC. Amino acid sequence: CASSLVAGRSYNEQFF. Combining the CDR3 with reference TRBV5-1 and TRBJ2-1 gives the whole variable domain KAGVTQTPRYLIKTRGQQVTLSCSPISGHRSVSWYQQTPGQGLQFLFEYFSETQRNKGNFPGRFSGRQFSNSRSEMNVSTLELGDSALYLCASSLVAGRSYNEQFFGPGTRLTVL.

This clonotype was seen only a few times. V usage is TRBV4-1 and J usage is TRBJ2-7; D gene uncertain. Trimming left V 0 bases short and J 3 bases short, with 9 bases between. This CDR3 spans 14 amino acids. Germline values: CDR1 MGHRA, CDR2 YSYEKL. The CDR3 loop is CASSQEAEIYEQYF. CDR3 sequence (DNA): TGCGCCAGCAGCCAAGAGGCAGAGATCTACGAGCAGTACTTC.

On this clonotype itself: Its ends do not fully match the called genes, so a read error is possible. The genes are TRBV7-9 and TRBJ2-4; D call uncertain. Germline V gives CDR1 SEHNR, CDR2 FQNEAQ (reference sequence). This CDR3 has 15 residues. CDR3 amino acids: CASSLPPPRFFFHVF. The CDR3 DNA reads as TGTGCCAGCAGCTTACCGCCCCCAAGATTTTTCTTCCACGTCTTC.

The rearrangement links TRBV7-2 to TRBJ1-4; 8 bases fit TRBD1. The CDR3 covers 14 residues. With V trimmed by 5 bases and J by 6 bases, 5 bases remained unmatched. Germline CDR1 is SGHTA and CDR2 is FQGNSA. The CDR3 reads CASSPSGGYEKLFF. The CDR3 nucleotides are TGTGCCAGCAGCCCCTCAGGGGGCTATGAAAAACTGTTTTTT.

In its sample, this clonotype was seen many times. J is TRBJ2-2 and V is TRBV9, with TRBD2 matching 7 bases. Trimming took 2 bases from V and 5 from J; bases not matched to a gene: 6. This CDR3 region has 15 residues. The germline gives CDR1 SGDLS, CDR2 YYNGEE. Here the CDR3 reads CASSVGDYSTGELFF. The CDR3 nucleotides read TGTGCCAGCAGCGTGGGGGACTATTCAACCGGGGAGCTGTTTTTT.

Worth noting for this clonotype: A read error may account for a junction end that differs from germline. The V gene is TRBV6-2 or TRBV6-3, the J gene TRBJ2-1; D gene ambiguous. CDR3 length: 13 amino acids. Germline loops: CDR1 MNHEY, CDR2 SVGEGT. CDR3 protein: CASSYSTTSEQIF. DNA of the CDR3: TGTGCCAGCAGTTACTCGACAACGAGTGAGCAGATCTTC.

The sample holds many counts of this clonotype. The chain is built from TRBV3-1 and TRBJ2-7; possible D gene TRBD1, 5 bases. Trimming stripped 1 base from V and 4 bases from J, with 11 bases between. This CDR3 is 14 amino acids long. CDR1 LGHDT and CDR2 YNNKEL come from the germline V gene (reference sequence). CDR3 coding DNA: TGTGCCAGCAGCCAAGCAGGGTCGCGGTACGAGCAGTACTTC. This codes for CASSQAGSRYEQYF.

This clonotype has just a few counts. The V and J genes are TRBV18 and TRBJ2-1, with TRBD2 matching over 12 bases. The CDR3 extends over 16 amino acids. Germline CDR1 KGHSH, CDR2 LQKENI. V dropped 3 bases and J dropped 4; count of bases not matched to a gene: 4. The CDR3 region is CASSPWTSGAYNEQFF. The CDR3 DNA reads TGTGCCAGCTCACCTTGGACTAGCGGGGCATACAATGAGCAGTTCTTC.

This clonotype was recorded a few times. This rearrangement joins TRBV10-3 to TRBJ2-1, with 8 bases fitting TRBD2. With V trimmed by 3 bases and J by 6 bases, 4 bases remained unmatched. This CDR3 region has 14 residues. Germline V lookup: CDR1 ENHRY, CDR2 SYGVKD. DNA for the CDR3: TGTGCCATCAGTGATCCGGGGGGGGGCAATGAGCAGTTCTTC. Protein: CAISDPGGGNEQFF.

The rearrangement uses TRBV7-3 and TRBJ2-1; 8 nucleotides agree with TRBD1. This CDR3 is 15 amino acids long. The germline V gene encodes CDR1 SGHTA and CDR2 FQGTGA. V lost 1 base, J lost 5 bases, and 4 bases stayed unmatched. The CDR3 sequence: CASSLMGQENNEQFF. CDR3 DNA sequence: TGTGCCAGCAGCTTAATGGGACAGGAAAACAATGAGCAGTTCTTC.

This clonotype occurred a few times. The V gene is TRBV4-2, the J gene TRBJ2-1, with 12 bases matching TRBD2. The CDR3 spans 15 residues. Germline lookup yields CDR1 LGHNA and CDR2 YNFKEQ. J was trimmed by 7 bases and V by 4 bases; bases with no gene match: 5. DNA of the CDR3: TGTGCCAGCAGCCGGGTACTAGCGGGAGGTAATGAGCAGTTCTTC. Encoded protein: CASSRVLAGGNEQFF.

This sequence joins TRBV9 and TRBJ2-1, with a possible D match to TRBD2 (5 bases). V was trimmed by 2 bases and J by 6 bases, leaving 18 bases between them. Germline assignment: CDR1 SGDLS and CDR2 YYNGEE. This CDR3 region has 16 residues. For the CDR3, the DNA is TGTGCCAGCAGCGTTCCGGCCAGCGGCTTACGCAATGAGCAGTTCTTC. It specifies CASSVPASGLRNEQFF.

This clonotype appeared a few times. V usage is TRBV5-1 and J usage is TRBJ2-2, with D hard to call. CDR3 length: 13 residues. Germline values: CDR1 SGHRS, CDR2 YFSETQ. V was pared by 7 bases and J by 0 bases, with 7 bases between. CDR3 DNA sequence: TGCGCCAGCGGGCAAGCGAACACCGGGGAGCTGTTTTTT. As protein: CASGQANTGELFF.

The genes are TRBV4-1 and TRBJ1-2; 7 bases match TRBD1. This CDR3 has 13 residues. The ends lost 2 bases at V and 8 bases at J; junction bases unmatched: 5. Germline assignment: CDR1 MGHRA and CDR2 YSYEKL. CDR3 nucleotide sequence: TGCGCCAGCAGCCAAATTCAGGGGGAAGGCTACACCTTC. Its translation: CASSQIQGEGYTF.

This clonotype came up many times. The CDR3 spells CASSTLAVYEQYF. The CDR3 DNA reads as TGTGCCAGCAGTACCCTGGCGGTGTACGAGCAGTACTTC. V and J are TRBV6-6 and TRBJ2-7; D call uncertain. This CDR3 is 13 amino acids long. Germline CDR1 and CDR2: MNHNY and SVGAGI (reference sequence). V lost 5 bases to trimming and J lost 4 bases, with 12 bases between them.

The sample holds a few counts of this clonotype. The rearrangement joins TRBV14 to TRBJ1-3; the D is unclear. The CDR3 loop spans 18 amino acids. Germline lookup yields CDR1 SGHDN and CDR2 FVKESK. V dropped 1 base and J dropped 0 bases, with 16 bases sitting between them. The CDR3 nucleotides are TGTGCCAGCAGCCAAGGCGGGCGCGCTACCGTCTCTGGAAACACCATATATTTT. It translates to CASSQGGRATVSGNTIYF.

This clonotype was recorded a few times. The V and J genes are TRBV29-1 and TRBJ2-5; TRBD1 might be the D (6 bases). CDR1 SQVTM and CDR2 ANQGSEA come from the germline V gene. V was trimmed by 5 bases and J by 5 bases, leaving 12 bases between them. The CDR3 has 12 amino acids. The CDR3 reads CSVQNRDETQYF. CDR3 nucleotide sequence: TGCAGCGTTCAGAACAGGGATGAGACCCAGTACTTC.

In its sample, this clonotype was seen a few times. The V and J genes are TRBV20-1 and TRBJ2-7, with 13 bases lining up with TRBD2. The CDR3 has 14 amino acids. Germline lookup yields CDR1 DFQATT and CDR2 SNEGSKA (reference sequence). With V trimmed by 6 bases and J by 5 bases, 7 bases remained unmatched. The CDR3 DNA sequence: TGCAGTGCGGCGGGGACTAGCGGGATCCACGAGCAGTACTTC. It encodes CSAAGTSGIHEQYF.

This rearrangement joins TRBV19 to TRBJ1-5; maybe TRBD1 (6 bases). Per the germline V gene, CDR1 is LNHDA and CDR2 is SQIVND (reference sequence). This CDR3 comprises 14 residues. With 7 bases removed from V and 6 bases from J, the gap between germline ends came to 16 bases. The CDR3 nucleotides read TGTGCCAGTACTACCGGACAGTCCGGTCAGCCCCAGCATTTT. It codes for CASTTGQSGQPQHF.

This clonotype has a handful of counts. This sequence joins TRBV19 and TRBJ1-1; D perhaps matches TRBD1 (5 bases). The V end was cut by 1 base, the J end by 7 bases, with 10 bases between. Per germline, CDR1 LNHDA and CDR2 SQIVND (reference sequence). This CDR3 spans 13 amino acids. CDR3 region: CASSIGQLYEAFF. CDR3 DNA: TGTGCCAGTAGTATAGGACAGCTTTATGAAGCTTTCTTT.